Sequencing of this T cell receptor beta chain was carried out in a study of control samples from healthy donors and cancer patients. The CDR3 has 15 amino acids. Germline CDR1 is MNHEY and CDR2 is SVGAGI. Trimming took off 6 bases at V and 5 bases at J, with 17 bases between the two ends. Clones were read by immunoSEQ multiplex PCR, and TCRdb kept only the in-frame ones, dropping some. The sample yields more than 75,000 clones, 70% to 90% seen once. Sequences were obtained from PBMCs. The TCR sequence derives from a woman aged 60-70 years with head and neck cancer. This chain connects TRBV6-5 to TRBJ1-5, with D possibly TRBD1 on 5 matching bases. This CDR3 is CASREGRFVYQPQHF. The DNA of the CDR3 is TGTGCCAGCAGGGAGGGGAGGTTCGTTTATCAGCCCCAGCATTTT.